One sample yielded the 29 T cell receptor beta chains listed below, sequenced in a study of T-cell memory formation after mild COVID-19. TCRdb ran MiXCR on the 5' RACE reads and lists one entry per CDR3 protein. Of about 350,000 distinct CDR3 sequences listed, approximately 13% were seen once; the top ten hold approximately 22%. Sequencing used PBMCs or a T cell subset sorted from them (not recorded which). The receptor set was obtained from a man between 18 and 29 years old who had mild COVID-19 (a few samples of this study predate the infection). Cell type and time point are not known.

The V gene is TRBV12-5, the J gene TRBJ2-3, with 9 nucleotides matching TRBD1. Trimming removed 0 bases from V and 5 bases from J; junction bases left unmatched: 21. Germline CDR1 is LGHNT and CDR2 is FRNRAP. This CDR3 contains 21 residues. Written as DNA, the CDR3 is TGTGCTAGTGGTTTGGTACTTCAAGACAGGGGGAGCGAGTCGTCTCGAGATACGCAGTATTTT. This translates into CASGLVLQDRGSESSRDTQYF.

The V gene is TRBV6-5, the J gene TRBJ2-1, with 11 nucleotides matching TRBD2. The CDR3 spans 15 residues. The V segment lost 5 bases and the J segment 4 bases; nucleotides outside the gene matches: 4. Germline V gene lookup returns CDR1 MNHEY and CDR2 SVGAGI. CDR3 in DNA: TGTGCCAGCAGTATAGCGGGGGGGCAGTACAATGAGCAGTTCTTC. Translation gives CASSIAGGQYNEQFF.

As concerns this clonotype: A single base separates this from a much larger clone, so it may be a read error. DNA for the CDR3: TGTACCAGCAGCTCCCAGAGGGACGGGGGGCAGTTCTTC. Its translation: CTSSSQRDGGQFF. V usage is TRBV7-6 and J usage is TRBJ2-1; maybe TRBD2 (6 bases). The CDR3 totals 13 residues. Germline V CDR1 and CDR2: SGHVS, FNYEAQ.

This clonotype was seen more than once but under ten times. V and J are TRBV7-8 and TRBJ1-5; D call uncertain. The CDR3 extends over 14 amino acids. With 5 bases removed from V and 7 bases from J, the gap between germline ends came to 15 bases. Germline V lookup: CDR1 SGHVS, CDR2 FQNEAQ. This chain's CDR3 is CASSKREFGQPQHF. CDR3 sequence (DNA): TGTGCCAGCAGCAAGAGGGAGTTCGGCCAGCCCCAGCATTTT.

V gene TRBV14 combines with J gene TRBJ2-5; D possibly corresponds to TRBD2 (5 bases). CDR1 is SGHDN and CDR2 is FVKESK in the germline V gene. CDR3 length: 14 amino acids. V was pared by 1 base and J by 5 bases, with 11 bases between. This CDR3 reads CASSQGRWRETQYF. CDR3 DNA sequence: TGTGCCAGCAGCCAAGGTCGGTGGAGGGAGACCCAGTACTTC.

This clonotype was observed many times. The V and J genes are TRBV24-1 and TRBJ2-5; D may be TRBD2 (6 bases). From germline, CDR1 is KGHDR and CDR2 SFDVKD. V lost 0 bases to trimming and J lost 3 bases, with 10 bases between them. The CDR3 has 15 residues. The CDR3 DNA reads TGTGCCACCAGTGATTTGGATTGGGGGGAAGAGACCCAGTACTTC. Translating it yields CATSDLDWGEETQYF.

The CDR3 reads CASSQDPASGYTF. The CDR3 coding sequence is TGCGCCAGCAGCCAAGATCCCGCCTCTGGCTACACCTTC. This chain uses TRBV4-3 with TRBJ1-2; D remains ambiguous. The germline gives CDR1 LGHNA, CDR2 YSLEER. The length of the CDR3 is 13 residues. V dropped 0 bases and J dropped 7 bases, with 9 bases sitting between them.

In its sample, this clonotype was seen a few times. This sequence joins TRBV10-3 and TRBJ2-1; 9 nucleotides match TRBD1. This CDR3 contains 14 residues. Germline V gives CDR1 ENHRY, CDR2 SYGVKD. V lost 11 bases, J lost 8 bases, and 13 bases stayed unmatched. CDR3 in amino acids: CAQSSQGAADEQFF. In nucleotides, the CDR3 is TGTGCCCAGTCCTCACAGGGGGCTGCGGATGAGCAGTTCTTC.

This clonotype showed up many times. The chain couples TRBV7-8 to TRBJ2-4; D call uncertain. This CDR3 comprises 14 residues. Germline values: CDR1 SGHVS, CDR2 FQNEAQ. V lost 3 bases, J lost 8 bases, and 14 bases lay in between. Here the CDR3 reads CASSFSRVWDIQYF. The CDR3 nucleotides read TGTGCCAGCAGCTTTTCCCGGGTTTGGGACATTCAGTACTTC.

This clonotype was seen many times. The CDR3 bases are TGTGCCAGCTCACCGGGCGGGGGAGATACGCAGTATTTT. Translating it yields CASSPGGGDTQYF. This chain links TRBV18 with TRBJ2-3; TRBD2 aligns across 7 bases. Unmatched junction bases numbered 2, after V lost 3 bases and J lost 5 bases. The V gene's germline CDR1 is KGHSH and CDR2 LQKENI. This CDR3 has 13 residues.

The gene calls are TRBV18 and TRBJ2-7, with D possibly called TRBD1 or TRBD2 (6 bases each). CDR1 is KGHSH and CDR2 is LQKENI in the germline V gene. The CDR3 spans 15 residues. Between the trimmed V and J ends, which lost 3 bases and 1 base, there was a span of 13 bases. The CDR3 coding sequence is TGTGCCAGCTCACCGGGGGGCGCATTGTCCTACGAGCAGTACTTC. As protein: CASSPGGALSYEQYF.

The chain is built from TRBV7-2 and TRBJ2-7; TRBD1 matches 8 bases. Per the germline V gene, CDR1 is SGHTA and CDR2 is FQGNSA. V shed 3 bases and J 5 bases; nucleotides not matched to a gene: 6. The CDR3 totals 14 residues. The CDR3 DNA follows: TGTGCCAGCAGCTTGTACAGGGGGGAGGACGAGCAGTACTTC. This codes for CASSLYRGEDEQYF.

This clonotype was counted many times. The chain uses TRBV4-1 and TRBJ2-1, with D maybe TRBD1 (6 bases). Germline-derived CDR1 and CDR2 are MGHRA and YSYEKL. The V end lost 3 bases, the J end lost 8 bases, and 14 bases lay between the germline ends. This CDR3 is 14 amino acids long. The CDR3 protein is CASSQNRVGDEQFF. The CDR3 DNA is TGCGCCAGCAGCCAGAACAGGGTCGGGGATGAGCAGTTCTTC.

V usage is TRBV18 and J usage is TRBJ2-7; D gene unclear. Germline V lookup: CDR1 KGHSH, CDR2 LQKENI. Between the trimmed V and J ends, which lost 3 bases and 2 bases, there was a span of 14 bases. This CDR3 is built from 15 residues. The CDR3 loop reads CASSPMEHTPYEQYF. CDR3 DNA: TGTGCCAGCTCACCCATGGAGCATACACCCTACGAGCAGTACTTC.

V and J are TRBV4-1 and TRBJ1-1; D remains ambiguous. The CDR3 consists of 14 residues. Deletions cut 0 bases from V and 5 bases from J, with 10 bases between. The germline CDR1 and CDR2 sequences are MGHRA and YSYEKL. CDR3: CASSQDRVRTEAFF. As DNA, the CDR3 is TGCGCCAGCAGCCAAGATCGGGTTAGAACTGAAGCTTTCTTT.

Only a few counts were recorded for this clonotype. The V gene is TRBV6-5, the J gene TRBJ2-3; D remains unclear. Deletions cut 6 bases from V and 6 bases from J, with 19 bases between. Germline CDR1 and CDR2: MNHEY and SVGAGI. The length of the CDR3 is 15 residues. CDR3 sequence (DNA): TGTGCCAGCAGCCCTCGGGCCACACCTTCGGATACGCAGTATTTT. Protein: CASSPRATPSDTQYF.

The table lists this clonotype with a few counts. The J gene is TRBJ1-2, the V gene TRBV28; 7 bases are shared with TRBD1. The CDR3 spans 13 residues. With 5 bases clipped from V and 8 bases from J, the junction kept 8 bases outside the gene matches. Germline CDR1 is MDHEN and CDR2 is SYDVKM. CDR3 sequence: CASSEQGFDGYTF. The CDR3 DNA is TGTGCCAGCAGTGAACAGGGGTTCGACGGCTACACCTTC.

This clonotype has only a few counts. CDR3 bases: TGCAGTGCTAGAGACCCAACCCGGGGACTCGGCTATGGCTACACCTTC. It encodes CSARDPTRGLGYGYTF. V usage is TRBV20-1 and J usage is TRBJ1-2; D is perhaps TRBD1 (5 bases). The germline V gene has CDR1 DFQATT and CDR2 SNEGSKA (reference sequence). CDR3 length: 16 residues. Trimming cost V 0 bases and J 4 bases, with 18 bases left between them.

This clonotype was recorded a few times. The chain is built from TRBV20-1 and TRBJ2-7; the D gene is possibly TRBD1 (5 bases). Germline lookup yields CDR1 DFQATT and CDR2 SNEGSKA (reference sequence). V was clipped by 3 bases and J by 3 bases, with 9 bases between them. CDR3 length: 12 residues. The CDR3 DNA is TGCAGTGCTAGTGGCAGGGACTACGAGCAGTACTTC. Protein: CSASGRDYEQYF.

The V call is TRBV29-1, the J call TRBJ1-4; D gene ambiguous. The CDR3 totals 15 residues. Germline CDR1 is SQVTM and CDR2 is ANQGSEA. The V and J ends lost 4 bases and 4 bases respectively, with 16 bases between them. Here the CDR3 reads CSVAPHGHLNEKLFF. For the CDR3, the DNA is TGCAGCGTTGCCCCCCATGGGCACCTTAATGAAAAACTGTTTTTT.

This clonotype was observed a few times. The rearrangement links TRBV6-6 to TRBJ2-3; 7 bases line up with TRBD2. Germline V gives CDR1 MNHNY, CDR2 SVGAGI (reference sequence). The CDR3 is 15 residues long. The ends lost 5 bases at V and 0 bases at J; junction bases unmatched: 5. Here the CDR3 DNA reads TGTGCCAGCAGTACTAGCGCTTCTAGCACAGATACGCAGTATTTT. It encodes CASSTSASSTDTQYF.

Written as DNA, the CDR3 is TGCAGTGCTGAAGAAGTCGAGACCCAGTACTTC. Protein sequence: CSAEEVETQYF. This sequence joins TRBV20-1 and TRBJ2-5; D call uncertain. The length of the CDR3 is 11 residues. Germline V CDR1 and CDR2: DFQATT, SNEGSKA (reference sequence). V shed 5 bases and J shed 5 bases, with 9 bases lying between them.

The V and J genes are TRBV5-1 and TRBJ2-5; D not resolved. The CDR3 is made up of 12 amino acids. CDR1 is SGHRS and CDR2 is YFSETQ in the germline V gene. Trimming removed 6 bases from V and 9 bases from J, with 15 bases in between. In DNA form, the CDR3 reads TGCGCCAGCATCACTGGCGTTACGCCCCAGTACTTC. Encoded protein: CASITGVTPQYF.

As DNA, the CDR3 is TGTGCCAGCAGCCAAACCGCATTAGGACTAGCGTCCAATGAGCAGTTCTTC. Its protein product is CASSQTALGLASNEQFF. The gene calls are TRBV14 and TRBJ2-1; 9 nucleotides line up with TRBD2. Germline loops: CDR1 SGHDN, CDR2 FVKESK. The CDR3 extends over 17 amino acids. V dropped 2 bases and J dropped 6; count of bases not matched to a gene: 11.

The chain carries TRBV7-2 and TRBJ1-5; a possible D gene is TRBD1 (5 bases). Germline CDR1 is SGHTA and CDR2 is FQGNSA. V dropped 3 bases and J dropped 7 bases, with 19 bases sitting between them. The CDR3 runs 16 residues. CDR3 sequence (DNA): TGTGCCAGCAGCTTTAGGGGCAGGAGGGCAGACCAGCCCCAGCATTTT. Translating it yields CASSFRGRRADQPQHF.

In this sample, this clonotype turned up a few times. V is TRBV15 and J is TRBJ1-3; 8 bases agree with TRBD1. The trim removed 5 bases at V and 0 bases at J, leaving 3 bases unmatched. The CDR3 loop spans 15 amino acids. CDR1 is LNHNV, CDR2 YYDKDF, per germline (reference sequence). CDR3 amino acids: CATSPDRASGNTIYF. CDR3 sequence (DNA): TGTGCCACCAGCCCGGACAGGGCCTCTGGAAACACCATATATTTT.

The rearrangement joins TRBV6-2 or TRBV6-3 to TRBJ2-7; a weak D match, TRBD1 (7 bases). The germline V gene encodes CDR1 MNHEY and CDR2 SVGEGT. This CDR3 is built from 14 residues. Trimming shortened V by 8 bases and J by 6 bases, and 20 bases separated the two germline ends. The CDR3 sequence: CASGETGRLREQYF. The CDR3 DNA is TGTGCCAGCGGCGAGACAGGGAGGCTACGCGAGCAGTACTTC.

Many counts were recorded for this clonotype. The gene calls are TRBV4-1 and TRBJ2-4; D not certain. CDR1 and CDR2 (germline): MGHRA, YSYEKL. V lost 4 bases, J lost 7 bases, and 8 bases lay in between. The CDR3 sequence is 12 residues long. The CDR3 DNA sequence: TGCGCCAGCAGCCCATCTGCGAACATTCAGTACTTC. Translation: CASSPSANIQYF.

The rearrangement uses TRBV5-1 and TRBJ1-3; maybe TRBD1 (6 bases). The germline V and J ends were trimmed by 4 bases and 2 bases, with 13 bases remaining between them. Germline CDR1 and CDR2: SGHRS and YFSETQ. The CDR3 runs 15 residues. The CDR3 loop reads CASSPLTGTGNTIYF. CDR3 DNA sequence: TGCGCCAGCAGCCCTTTGACAGGAACTGGAAACACCATATATTTT.